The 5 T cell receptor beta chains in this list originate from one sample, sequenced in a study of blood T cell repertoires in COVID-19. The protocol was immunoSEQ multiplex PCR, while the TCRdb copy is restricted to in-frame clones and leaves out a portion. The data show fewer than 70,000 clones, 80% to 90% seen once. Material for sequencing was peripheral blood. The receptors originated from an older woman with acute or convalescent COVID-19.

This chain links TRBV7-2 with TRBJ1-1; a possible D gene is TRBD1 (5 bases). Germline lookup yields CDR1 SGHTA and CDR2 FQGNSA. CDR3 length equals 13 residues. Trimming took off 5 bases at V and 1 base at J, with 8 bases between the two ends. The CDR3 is CASSLGQNTEAFF. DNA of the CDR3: TGTGCCAGCAGCCTCGGACAGAACACTGAAGCTTTCTTT.

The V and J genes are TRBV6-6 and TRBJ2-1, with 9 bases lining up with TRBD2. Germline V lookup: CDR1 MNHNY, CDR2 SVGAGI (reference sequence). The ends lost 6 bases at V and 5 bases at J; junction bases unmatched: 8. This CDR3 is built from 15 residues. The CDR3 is CASSRNSGGNNEQFF. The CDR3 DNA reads TGTGCCAGCAGCCGTAATAGCGGGGGAAACAATGAGCAGTTCTTC.

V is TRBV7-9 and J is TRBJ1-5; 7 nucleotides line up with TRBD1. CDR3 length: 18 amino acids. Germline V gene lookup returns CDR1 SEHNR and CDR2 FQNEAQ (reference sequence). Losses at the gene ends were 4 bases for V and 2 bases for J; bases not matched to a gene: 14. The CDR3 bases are TGTGCCAGCAGCTATGGCGGGACACCAGGGGGTGGCAATCAGCCCCAGCATTTT. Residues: CASSYGGTPGGGNQPQHF.

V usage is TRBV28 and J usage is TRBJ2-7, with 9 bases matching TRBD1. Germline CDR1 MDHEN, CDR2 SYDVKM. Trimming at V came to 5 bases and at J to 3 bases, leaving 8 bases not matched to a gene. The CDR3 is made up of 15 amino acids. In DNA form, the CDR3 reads TGTGCCAGCAGTCCCGCGACAGGGGGAAGCTACGAGCAGTACTTC. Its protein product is CASSPATGGSYEQYF.

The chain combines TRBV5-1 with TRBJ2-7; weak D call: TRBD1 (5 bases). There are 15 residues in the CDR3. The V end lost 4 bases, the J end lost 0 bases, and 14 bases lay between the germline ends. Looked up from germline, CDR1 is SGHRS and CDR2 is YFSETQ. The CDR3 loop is CASSEDSRVSYEQYF. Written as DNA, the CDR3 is TGCGCCAGCAGCGAAGACAGCAGGGTCTCCTACGAGCAGTACTTC.